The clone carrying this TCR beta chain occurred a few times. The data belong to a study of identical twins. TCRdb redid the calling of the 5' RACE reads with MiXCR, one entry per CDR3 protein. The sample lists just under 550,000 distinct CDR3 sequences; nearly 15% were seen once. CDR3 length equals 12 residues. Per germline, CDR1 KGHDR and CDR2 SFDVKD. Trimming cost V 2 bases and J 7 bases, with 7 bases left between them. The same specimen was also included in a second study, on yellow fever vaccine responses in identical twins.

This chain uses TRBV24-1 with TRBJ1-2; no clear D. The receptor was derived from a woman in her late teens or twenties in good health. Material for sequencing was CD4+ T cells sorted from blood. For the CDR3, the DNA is TGTGCCACCAGTGATTCCTTTAGTGGCTACACCTTC. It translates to CATSDSFSGYTF.